This T cell receptor beta chain derives from a study of blood T cell repertoires in COVID-19. The assay was immunoSEQ multiplex PCR, and TCRdb's table has in-frame clones only and misses some. Of hundreds of thousands of clones in the sample, around nine tenths were seen once. This CDR3 comprises 18 residues. The sequenced material came from peripheral blood. The rearrangement links TRBV21-1 to TRBJ1-3; the D call TRBD1 from the table was never checked on the DNA. TRBV21-1 constitutes a pseudogene. The receptor was derived from a man aged 18-30 years with active or convalescent COVID-19. CDR3: CASSKVRDRRSSGNTIYF. CDR3 coding DNA: TGTGCCAGCAGCAAAGTACGGGACAGGAGGAGCTCTGGAAACACCATATATTTT.